This T cell receptor (beta chain) came from a study of CD8 T cells in Susac syndrome. Germline CDR1 reads GTSNPN; CDR2 reads SVGIG (reference sequence). The V end was cut by 3 bases, the J end by 1 base, with 9 bases between. This CDR3 contains 13 residues. From blood CD8+ and CD4+ T cells, TCR beta sequences were generated. Through negative isolation, CD4+ and CD8+ T cells were obtained, while TEMRA cells were enriched using FACS. The authors reverse transcribed roughly 0.5 to 1 ug RNA with random hexamers. TCRdb re-called the immunoSEQ multiplex PCR reads through MiXCR, storing one row per CDR3 protein. Altogether some 450,000 distinct CDR3 sequences are present, around 83% being singletons, with the ten largest covering about 0.1%.

The chain carries TRBV30 and TRBJ1-2; D call uncertain. Sequencing used CD8+ T cells from PBMCs. The TCR originated in a human donor with multiple sclerosis. The CDR3 loop is CAWSLGVNYGYTF. The DNA of the CDR3 is TGTGCCTGGAGCCTGGGAGTTAACTATGGCTACACCTTC. The full variable domain, in which reference TRBV30 and TRBJ1-2 provide the parts outside the CDR3, is SQTIHQWPATLVQPVGSPLSLECTVEGTSNPNLYWYRQAAGRGLQLLFYSVGIGQISSEVPQNLSASRPQDRQFILSSKKLLLSDSGFYLCAWSLGVNYGYTFGSGTRLTVV.